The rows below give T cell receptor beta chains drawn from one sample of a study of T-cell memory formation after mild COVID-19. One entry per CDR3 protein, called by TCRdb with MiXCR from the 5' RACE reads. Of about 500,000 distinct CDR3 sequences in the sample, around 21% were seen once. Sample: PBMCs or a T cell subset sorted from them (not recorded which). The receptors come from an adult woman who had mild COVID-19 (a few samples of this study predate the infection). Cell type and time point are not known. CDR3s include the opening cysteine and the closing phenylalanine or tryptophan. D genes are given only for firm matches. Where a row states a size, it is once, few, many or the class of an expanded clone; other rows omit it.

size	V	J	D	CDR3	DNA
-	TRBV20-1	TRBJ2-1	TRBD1	CSATGQGIHNEQFF	TGCAGTGCTACGGGACAGGGTATCCACAATGAGCAGTTCTTC
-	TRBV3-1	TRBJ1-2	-	CASSQVPGSYGYTF	TGTGCCAGCAGCCAAGTACCGGGATCCTATGGCTACACCTTC
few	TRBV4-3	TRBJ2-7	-	CASSHDPASYEQYF	TGCGCCAGCAGCCACGATCCAGCGTCCTACGAGCAGTACTTC
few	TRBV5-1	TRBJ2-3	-	CASSTRTGATDTQYF	TGCGCCAGCAGCACACGCACCGGGGCCACAGATACGCAGTATTTT
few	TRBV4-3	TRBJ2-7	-	CASSQALARSFSETYEQYF	TGCGCCAGCAGCCAAGCCCTAGCGAGGAGTTTCAGTGAGACCTACGAGCAGTACTTC
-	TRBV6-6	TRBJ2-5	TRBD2	CATRGGTETQYF	TGTGCCACCCGGGGGGGCACAGAGACCCAGTACTTC
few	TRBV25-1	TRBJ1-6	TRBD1	CASWDSIYNSPLHF	TGTGCCAGCTGGGACAGCATATATAATTCACCCCTCCACTTT
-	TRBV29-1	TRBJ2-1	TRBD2	CSVEGGRGGNEQFF	TGCAGCGTTGAAGGCGGGAGAGGCGGCAATGAGCAGTTCTTC
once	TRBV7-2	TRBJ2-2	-	CASRLPGSGELFF	TGTGCCAGCCGTCTACCGGGATCCGGGGAGCTGTTTTTT
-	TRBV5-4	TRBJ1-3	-	CASTRGSGNTIYF	TGTGCCAGCACGAGGGGTTCTGGAAACACCATATATTTT
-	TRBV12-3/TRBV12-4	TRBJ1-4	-	CASSPLRRGEKLFF	TGTGCCAGCAGTCCTCTGCGAAGGGGGGAAAAACTGTTTTTT
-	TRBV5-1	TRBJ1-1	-	CASSSMPATVEAFF	TGCGCCAGCAGCTCCATGCCGGCGACTGTGGAAGCTTTCTTT
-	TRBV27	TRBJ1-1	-	CASSPRVLFMNTEAFF	TGTGCCAGCAGTCCCCGGGTCCTGTTCATGAACACTGAAGCTTTCTTT
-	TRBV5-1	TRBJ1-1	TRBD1	CASSLGQGGWNTEAFF	TGCGCCAGCAGCTTGGGACAGGGGGGGTGGAACACTGAAGCTTTCTTT